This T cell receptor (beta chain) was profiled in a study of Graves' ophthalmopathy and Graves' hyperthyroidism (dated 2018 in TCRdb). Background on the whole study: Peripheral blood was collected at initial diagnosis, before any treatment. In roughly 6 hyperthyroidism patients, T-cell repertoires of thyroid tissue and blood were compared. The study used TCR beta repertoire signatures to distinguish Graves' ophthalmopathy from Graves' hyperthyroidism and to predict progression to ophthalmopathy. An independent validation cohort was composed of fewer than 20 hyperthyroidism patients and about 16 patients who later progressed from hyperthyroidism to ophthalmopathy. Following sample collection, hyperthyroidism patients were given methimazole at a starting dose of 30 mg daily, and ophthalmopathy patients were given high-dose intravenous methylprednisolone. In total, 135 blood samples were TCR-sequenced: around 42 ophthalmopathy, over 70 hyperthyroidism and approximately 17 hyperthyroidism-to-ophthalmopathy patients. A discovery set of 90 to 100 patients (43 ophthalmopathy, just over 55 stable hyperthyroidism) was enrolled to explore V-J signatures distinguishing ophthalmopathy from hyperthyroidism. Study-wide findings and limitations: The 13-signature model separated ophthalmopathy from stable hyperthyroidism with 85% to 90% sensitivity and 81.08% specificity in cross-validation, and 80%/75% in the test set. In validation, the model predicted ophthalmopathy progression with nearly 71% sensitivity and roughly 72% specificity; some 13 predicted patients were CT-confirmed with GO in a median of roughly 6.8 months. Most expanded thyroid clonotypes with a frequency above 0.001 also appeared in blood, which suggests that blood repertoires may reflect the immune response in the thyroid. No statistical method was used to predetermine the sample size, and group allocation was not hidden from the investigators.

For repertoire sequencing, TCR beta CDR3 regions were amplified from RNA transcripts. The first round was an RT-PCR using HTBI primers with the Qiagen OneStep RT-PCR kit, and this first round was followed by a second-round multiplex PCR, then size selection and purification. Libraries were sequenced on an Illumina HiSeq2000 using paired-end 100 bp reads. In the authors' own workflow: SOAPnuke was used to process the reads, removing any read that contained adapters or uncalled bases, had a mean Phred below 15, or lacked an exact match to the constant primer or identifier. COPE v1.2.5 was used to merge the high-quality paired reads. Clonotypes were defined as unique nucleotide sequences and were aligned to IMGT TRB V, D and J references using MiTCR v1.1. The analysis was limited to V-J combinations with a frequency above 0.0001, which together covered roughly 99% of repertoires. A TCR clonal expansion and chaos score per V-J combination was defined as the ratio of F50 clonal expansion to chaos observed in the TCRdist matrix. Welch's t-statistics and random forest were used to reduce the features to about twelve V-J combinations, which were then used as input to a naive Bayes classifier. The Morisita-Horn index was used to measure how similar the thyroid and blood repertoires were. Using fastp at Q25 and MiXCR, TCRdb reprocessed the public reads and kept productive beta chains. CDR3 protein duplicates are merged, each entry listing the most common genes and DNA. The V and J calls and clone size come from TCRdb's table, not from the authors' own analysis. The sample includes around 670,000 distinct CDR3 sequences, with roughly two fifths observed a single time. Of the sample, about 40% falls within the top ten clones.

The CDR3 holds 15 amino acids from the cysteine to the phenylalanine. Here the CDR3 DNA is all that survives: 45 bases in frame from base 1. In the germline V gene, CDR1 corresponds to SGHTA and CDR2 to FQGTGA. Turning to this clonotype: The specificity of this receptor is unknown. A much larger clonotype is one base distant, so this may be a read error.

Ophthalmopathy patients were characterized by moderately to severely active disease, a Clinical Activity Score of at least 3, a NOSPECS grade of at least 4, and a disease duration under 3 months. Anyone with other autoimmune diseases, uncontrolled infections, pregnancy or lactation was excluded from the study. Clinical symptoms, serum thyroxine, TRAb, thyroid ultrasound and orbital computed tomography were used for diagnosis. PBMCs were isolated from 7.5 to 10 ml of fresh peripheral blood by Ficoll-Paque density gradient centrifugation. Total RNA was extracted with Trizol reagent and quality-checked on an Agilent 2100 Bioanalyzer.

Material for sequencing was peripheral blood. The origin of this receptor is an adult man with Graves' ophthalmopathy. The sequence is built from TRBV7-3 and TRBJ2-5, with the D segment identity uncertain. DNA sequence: TGTGCCAGCAGCCCCCAGGCAGGCCACCATGAGACCCAGTACTTC. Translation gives CASSPQAGHHETQYF.